Below, 3 T cell receptor beta chains from the same sample are listed, as sequenced in a study of cytomegalovirus exposure and HLA in healthy donors. A multiplex PCR was run with 60 Vbeta primers and 13 Jbeta primers. Profiled with immunoSEQ multiplex PCR; TCRdb holds only in-frame clones, not every one. Seen here are roughly 180,000 clones, 76% observed once, and the top ten hold about 1.6%. Source material: PBMCs. The receptors shown here come from a young man in good health and CMV-seronegative.

The chain carries TRBV2 and TRBJ2-1, with 10 positions matching TRBD2. V was clipped by 7 bases and J by 7 bases; unmatched bases: 7. The CDR3 loop spans 14 amino acids. Germline V lookup: CDR1 SNHLY, CDR2 FYNNEI. The CDR3 DNA sequence: TGTGCCAGCACGCGGGAACTAGCGGGGAATGAGCAGTTCTTC. This codes for CASTRELAGNEQFF.

The chain links TRBV21-1 to TRBJ1-2; the D call in the table, TRBD1, was not verified against the DNA. TRBV21-1 is listed as a pseudogene. The CDR3 is 17 residues long. CDR3 bases: TGTGCCAGCAGCAAACGGTCGGGACACCGAGGGAACTATGGCTACACCTTC. It yields the protein CASSKRSGHRGNYGYTF.

The chain has TRBV7-3 and TRBJ1-6; 10 bases agree with TRBD1. Germline-derived CDR1 and CDR2 are SGHTA and FQGTGA. CDR3 length: 15 residues. The V and J ends lost 6 bases and 10 bases, in that order; junction bases with no gene match: 9. The CDR3 DNA is TGTGCCAGCAGTTCGACAGGGGGCGCTGGGTCACCCCTCCACTTT. This sequence encodes CASSSTGGAGSPLHF.